The 12 T cell receptor beta chains in this list originate from one sample, sequenced in a study of identical twins. One entry per CDR3 protein, called by TCRdb with MiXCR from the 5' RACE reads. There are approximately 1.8 million distinct CDR3 sequences in the sample; under 35% occur only once, and about 0.3% lies in the top ten. The sequenced sample was cord blood. The receptors come from a newborn girl in good health.

This clonotype was seen a handful of times. The chain joins TRBV5-1 to TRBJ2-1; 11 bases map to TRBD2. TRBJ2-7 explains the end of the DNA better; the J call may be wrong. CDR3 length equals 18 residues. Germline V gene data show CDR1 as SGHRS and CDR2 as YFSETQ. The CDR3, as DNA: TGCGCCAGCAGCTTGGCTAATAGCGGGAGGGCCCCCTACAATGAGCAGTACTTC. Translating gives CASSLANSGRAPYNEQYF.

The rearrangement links TRBV6-5 to TRBJ2-3, with D maybe TRBD2 (6 bases). CDR1 MNHEY and CDR2 SVGAGI come from the germline V gene. Trimming took off 10 bases at V and 6 bases at J, with 20 bases between the two ends. The CDR3 loop spans 14 amino acids. Here the CDR3 DNA reads TGTGCCACCACCAAGGGGCTAGCGAGCGATACGCAGTATTTT. The encoded protein is CATTKGLASDTQYF.

The chain employs TRBV29-1 and TRBJ1-2; 8 bases fit TRBD1. The CDR3 is 14 amino acids. With V trimmed by 4 bases and J by 6 bases, 10 bases remained unmatched. CDR1 is SQVTM, CDR2 ANQGSEA, per germline. CDR3 sequence (DNA): TGCAGCGTTGTAGGGGATGTACAGGGGGATGGCTACACCTTC. Translation gives CSVVGDVQGDGYTF.

The V call is TRBV18, the J call TRBJ1-1; unclear D gene. The CDR3 totals 13 residues. V lost 3 bases, J lost 2 bases, and 7 bases lay in between. Per the germline V gene, CDR1 is KGHSH and CDR2 is LQKENI. CDR3 DNA: TGTGCCAGCTCACCGGAACGAAACACTGAAGCTTTCTTT. Its translation is CASSPERNTEAFF.

The CDR3 region is CSAQTRWLYEQYF. The DNA of the CDR3 is TGCAGTGCACAGACAAGGTGGCTCTACGAGCAGTACTTC. The chain uses TRBV20-1 and TRBJ2-7; no clear D. This CDR3 is built from 13 residues. In germline, CDR1 is DFQATT, CDR2 SNEGSKA (reference sequence). Trimming took 6 bases from V and 3 from J, leaving 15 bases between them.

The gene calls are TRBV25-1 and TRBJ1-1; possibly TRBD1 for D (6 bases). Germline V lookup: CDR1 MGHDK, CDR2 SYGVNS. The CDR3 contains 14 residues. V was pared by 2 bases and J by 6 bases, with 13 bases between. For the CDR3, the DNA is TGTGCCAGCAGTGAAGTTGGGGGGCCGGCTGAAGCTTTCTTT. Amino acid sequence: CASSEVGGPAEAFF.

V is TRBV3-1 and J is TRBJ2-4; D might be TRBD1 (7 bases). Germline assignment: CDR1 LGHDT and CDR2 YNNKEL (reference sequence). The length of the CDR3 is 13 residues. Trimming stripped 5 bases from V and 6 bases from J, with 11 bases between. The CDR3 loop reads CASSAQGGNIQYF. The CDR3 nucleotides are TGTGCCAGCAGCGCCCAGGGGGGAAACATTCAGTACTTC.

The table lists this clonotype with a few counts. This chain uses TRBV20-1 with TRBJ2-4, with TRBD2 identical over 11 bases. Germline CDR1 and CDR2: DFQATT and SNEGSKA (reference sequence). After removal of 2 bases from V and 6 bases from J, the junction contained 3 bases not matched to a gene. The CDR3 length is 14 residues. The CDR3 region is CSARSSGRRNIQYF. Written as DNA, the CDR3 is TGCAGTGCTAGATCTAGCGGGAGGCGAAACATTCAGTACTTC.

Details on this clonotype: The junction departs from the called germline gene at one end, perhaps through a read error. This chain uses TRBV7-9 with TRBJ2-4, with D perhaps TRBD1 (5 bases). The J call is in doubt because the DNA end fits TRBJ2-7 better. This CDR3 is 12 amino acids long. Per the germline V gene, CDR1 is SEHNR and CDR2 is FQNEAQ (reference sequence). The CDR3 spells CAGRDRKGEQYF. The CDR3 DNA follows: TGTGCCGGCAGGGATCGGAAGGGCGAGCAGTACTTC.

J is TRBJ1-1 and V is TRBV19; the D gene is possibly TRBD1 (5 bases). The CDR3 contains 13 residues. V shed 8 bases and J shed 1 base, with 11 bases lying between them. Per germline, CDR1 LNHDA and CDR2 SQIVND (reference sequence). CDR3 sequence (DNA): TGTGCCAGTGGAGGGGTCCAGAACACTGAAGCTTTCTTT. Translation: CASGGVQNTEAFF.

This clonotype turned up a few times. The chain links TRBV20-1 to TRBJ2-7; no definite D call. The CDR3 has 13 residues. CDR1 is DFQATT and CDR2 is SNEGSKA in the germline V gene (reference sequence). Trimming shortened V by 8 bases and J by 0 bases, and 14 bases separated the two germline ends. The chain's CDR3 is CSSLSGTSYEQYF. For the CDR3, the DNA is TGCAGTTCCCTGTCAGGCACCTCCTACGAGCAGTACTTC.

The chain joins TRBV12-3 or TRBV12-4 to TRBJ2-3, with 7 bases aligning to TRBD2. This CDR3 spans 15 amino acids. The ends lost 5 bases at V and 4 bases at J; junction bases unmatched: 9. The CDR3 region is CASSHGGRRADTQYF. The DNA for the CDR3 is TGTGCCAGCAGTCACGGGGGGAGAAGGGCAGATACGCAGTATTTT.